These T cell receptor beta chains were read from a single sample in a study of T cell responses to AZD1222 COVID-19 vaccine. The table came from immunoSEQ multiplex PCR; TCRdb's copy has only in-frame clones and leaves some out. The sample records around 120,000 clones, over 85% being singletons. The sequences come from peripheral blood, collected on day 0 of AZD1222 vaccination. All receptors come from an adult in good health. Each CDR3 is given with its conserved first and last residue. Each record gives: clone size, V gene, J gene, D gene, CDR3 protein, CDR3 DNA. The D gene is left open where the match is weak. Clone size, where shown, is once, few, many, or a class for clones that have expanded.

size: NA
V: TRBV29-1
J: TRBJ1-1
D: NA
CDR3: CSARGTGTEAFF
DNA: TGCAGCGCCCGTGGTACAGGCACTGAAGCTTTCTTT

size: NA
V: TRBV19
J: TRBJ1-1
D: NA
CDR3: CASSMWVEGVNTEAFF
DNA: TGTGCCAGTAGTATGTGGGTGGAGGGTGTGAACACTGAAGCTTTCTTT

size: NA
V: TRBV6-5
J: TRBJ2-1
D: TRBD1
CDR3: CASRRGTAKYNEQFF
DNA: TGTGCCAGCAGGAGGGGGACAGCAAAATACAATGAGCAGTTCTTC

size: NA
V: TRBV28
J: TRBJ1-6
D: TRBD1
CDR3: CASLPQGAGSPLHF
DNA: TGTGCCAGCCTTCCGCAGGGGGCGGGTTCACCCCTCCACTTT

size: NA
V: TRBV7-9
J: TRBJ1-2
D: NA
CDR3: CASSYSDSPRGYTF
DNA: TGTGCCAGCAGCTACTCGGACAGCCCAAGGGGCTACACCTTC

size: NA
V: TRBV28
J: TRBJ1-2
D: NA
CDR3: CASSRGLQYGYTF
DNA: TGTGCCAGCAGCAGGGGTCTACAATATGGCTACACCTTC

size: NA
V: TRBV5-1
J: TRBJ2-1
D: NA
CDR3: CASSLGGSQYNEQFF
DNA: TGCGCCAGCAGCTTGGGTGGGAGTCAGTACAATGAGCAGTTCTTC

size: once
V: TRBV27
J: TRBJ1-1
D: NA
CDR3: CASSPYGDGDTEAFF
DNA: TGTGCCAGCAGTCCCTACGGGGATGGGGACACTGAAGCTTTCTTT

size: NA
V: TRBV6-5
J: TRBJ1-2
D: TRBD1
CDR3: CASRRRGQGFYGYTF
DNA: TGTGCCAGCAGGAGACGAGGACAGGGTTTTTATGGCTACACCTTC

size: NA
V: TRBV6-6
J: TRBJ1-4
D: NA
CDR3: CATTGRANREKLFF
DNA: TGTGCCACCACGGGCAGGGCGAATCGGGAAAAACTGTTTTTT

size: NA
V: TRBV6-2/TRBV6-3
J: TRBJ1-4
D: NA
CDR3: CASSIGPRGSNEKLFF
DNA: TGTGCCAGCAGTATAGGGCCGCGGGGCTCGAATGAAAAACTGTTTTTT

size: NA
V: TRBV28
J: TRBJ2-5
D: TRBD2
CDR3: CASSSRLAGVMETQYF
DNA: TGTGCCAGCAGTTCTCGACTAGCGGGAGTTATGGAGACCCAGTACTTC

size: NA
V: TRBV15
J: TRBJ2-1
D: NA
CDR3: CATSRDTGLYNEQFF
DNA: TGTGCCACCAGCAGAGATACAGGGCTTTACAATGAGCAGTTCTTC

size: NA
V: TRBV18
J: TRBJ1-1
D: NA
CDR3: CASSPQGIGAYTEAFF
DNA: TGTGCCAGCTCACCACAGGGTATCGGGGCGTACACTGAAGCTTTCTTT

size: NA
V: TRBV28
J: TRBJ2-7
D: NA
CDR3: CASSGPTTYEQYF
DNA: TGTGCCAGCAGTGGACCAACTACTTACGAGCAGTACTTC

size: NA
V: TRBV12-5
J: TRBJ2-7
D: NA
CDR3: CASGLCGENGDYEQYF
DNA: TGTGCTAGTGGTTTGTGCGGAGAGAACGGGGATTACGAGCAGTACTTC

size: few
V: TRBV28
J: TRBJ1-1
D: NA
CDR3: CASRGLRAFF
DNA: TGTGCCAGCCGGGGTCTAAGGGCTTTCTTT

size: NA
V: TRBV7-9
J: TRBJ1-1
D: TRBD1
CDR3: CASSARTGVAFF
DNA: TGTGCCAGCAGCGCGCGGACAGGGGTAGCTTTCTTT

size: NA
V: TRBV7-8
J: TRBJ2-7
D: NA
CDR3: CASSLVKDVYEQYF
DNA: TGTGCCAGCAGCTTAGTAAAAGATGTTTACGAGCAGTACTTC

size: NA
V: TRBV29-1
J: TRBJ2-3
D: TRBD2
CDR3: CSVEIAGGQNTQYF
DNA: TGCAGCGTTGAAATAGCGGGGGGACAGAATACGCAGTATTTT

size: NA
V: TRBV2
J: TRBJ2-1
D: TRBD2
CDR3: CASSEPLAGVNEQFF
DNA: TGTGCCAGCAGTGAACCCCTAGCGGGAGTCAATGAGCAGTTCTTC

size: NA
V: TRBV5-8
J: TRBJ1-2
D: NA
CDR3: CASSLAYPRDDNNYGYTF
DNA: TGTGCCAGCAGCTTGGCGTACCCCCGGGACGATAATAACTATGGCTACACCTTC

size: NA
V: TRBV7-2
J: TRBJ1-2
D: NA
CDR3: CASAPHQIYGYTF
DNA: TGTGCCAGCGCCCCCCACCAGATCTATGGCTACACCTTC

size: once
V: TRBV7-2
J: TRBJ1-2
D: TRBD1
CDR3: CASSPPENRGRGGYTF
DNA: TGTGCCAGCAGCCCGCCTGAGAACAGGGGGCGAGGAGGCTACACCTTC

size: once
V: TRBV19
J: TRBJ2-1
D: NA
CDR3: CASSIGLSYNEQFF
DNA: TGTGCCAGTAGTATAGGCCTCTCCTACAATGAGCAGTTCTTC

size: NA
V: TRBV4-1
J: TRBJ1-2
D: TRBD1
CDR3: CASSPRQGAHRGANYGYTF
DNA: TGCGCCAGCAGTCCAAGACAGGGGGCGCATAGGGGGGCTAACTATGGCTACACCTTC

size: NA
V: TRBV5-1
J: TRBJ2-5
D: TRBD2
CDR3: CASSPTWTSGQETQYF
DNA: TGCGCCAGCAGCCCGACCTGGACTAGCGGGCAAGAGACCCAGTACTTC

size: NA
V: TRBV30
J: TRBJ2-7
D: NA
CDR3: CAWRRQGGYEQYF
DNA: TGTGCCTGGAGAAGGCAGGGTGGGTACGAGCAGTACTTC

size: NA
V: TRBV30
J: TRBJ2-2
D: NA
CDR3: CAWDWGFPGTGELFF
DNA: TGTGCCTGGGACTGGGGCTTCCCGGGCACCGGGGAGCTGTTTTTT